Listed below are T cell receptor beta chains from one sample, sequenced in a study of cytotoxic CD8 clonotypes in ibrutinib-treated CLL. Clones were read by immunoSEQ multiplex PCR, and TCRdb kept only the in-frame ones, dropping some. The sample consists of tens of thousands of clones, over 55% of them appearing once. This sample comprised PBMCs, obtained after 24 months of ibrutinib treatment. These receptors all stem from a human donor with chronic lymphocytic leukemia. Each CDR3 is given with its conserved first and last residue.

TRBV27,TRBJ1-2,CASSAGPFAGYTF
TRBV6-1,TRBJ1-5,CASSEFGGLQHF
TRBV5-1,TRBJ1-2,CASSGLLGLQMGYTF
TRBV18,TRBJ2-2,CASSPRGIEGGELFF
TRBV28,TRBJ1-6,CASSSGFVNSPLHF
TRBV28,TRBJ2-5,CASSLIGGETQYF
TRBV10-3,TRBJ1-5,CAIRGGSNQPQHF
TRBV28,TRBJ1-2,CASSFNRDYGYTF
TRBV5-1,TRBJ1-3,CASSRSINSGNTIYF
TRBV29-1,TRBJ2-3,CSVEGGRTDTQYF
TRBV18,TRBJ2-2,CASSPLGPRGQGNTGELFF
TRBV6-5,TRBJ2-2,CASSPRTGTSVELFF
TRBV18,TRBJ2-1,CASSPPRPYGLAEPYNEQFF
TRBV7-9,TRBJ2-6,CASSWDSSGANVLTF
TRBV14,TRBJ1-1,CASSQESRPGARAFF
TRBV29-1,TRBJ2-7,CSVAPGQGLYEQYF
TRBV28,NA,CASSLVVGGYEQYF
TRBV7-8,TRBJ2-7,CASSLDWGGKVKYF
TRBV11-2,TRBJ2-5,CASSLDFGAGEYQETQYF
TRBV2,TRBJ2-3,CASRGEGSIGTDTQYF
TRBV5-4,TRBJ2-5,CASSPTGLLQETQYF
TRBV6-1,TRBJ1-6,CAGQTGSYNSPLHF
TRBV5-1,TRBJ2-2,CASSGVTSSGELFF
TRBV19,TRBJ1-2,CASSQRINYGYTF
TRBV27,TRBJ1-1,CASSSGANTEAFF
TRBV11-2,TRBJ1-5,CASSLAGGQPQHF
TRBV6-1,TRBJ2-3,CASSDQGAQYF
TRBV11-2,TRBJ2-6,CASSLITKQQSRANVLTF
TRBV5-1,TRBJ2-3,CASSLGSGGSTDTQYF
TRBV2,TRBJ1-2,CASSATDRGAYGYTF
TRBV28,TRBJ1-5,CASSLVYQPQHF
TRBV29-1,TRBJ1-4,CSVRGQEEKLFF
TRBV28,TRBJ1-1,CASSLSGLEAFF
TRBV19,TRBJ2-3,CASSIRTGADTQYF
TRBV9,TRBJ2-7,CASSLLTSGEQYF
TRBV7-8,TRBJ2-3,CASSPIPTGLGTDTQYF
TRBV4-1,TRBJ2-7,CASSPQRESLEQYF
TRBV15,TRBJ2-3,CATSRPASLKDTQYF
TRBV27,TRBJ1-5,CASSWTSNQPQHF
TRBV5-1,TRBJ1-4,CASSLNRATNEKLFF
TRBV27,TRBJ2-2,CASSLYQGRTGELFF
TRBV6-5,TRBJ1-2,CASSYHGQGNGYTF
TRBV28,TRBJ1-2,CASSPLGTDYGYTF
TRBV6-5,TRBJ2-7,CASSYSLDFLSYEQYF
TRBV19,TRBJ2-2,CASSTLPGLARYTGELFF